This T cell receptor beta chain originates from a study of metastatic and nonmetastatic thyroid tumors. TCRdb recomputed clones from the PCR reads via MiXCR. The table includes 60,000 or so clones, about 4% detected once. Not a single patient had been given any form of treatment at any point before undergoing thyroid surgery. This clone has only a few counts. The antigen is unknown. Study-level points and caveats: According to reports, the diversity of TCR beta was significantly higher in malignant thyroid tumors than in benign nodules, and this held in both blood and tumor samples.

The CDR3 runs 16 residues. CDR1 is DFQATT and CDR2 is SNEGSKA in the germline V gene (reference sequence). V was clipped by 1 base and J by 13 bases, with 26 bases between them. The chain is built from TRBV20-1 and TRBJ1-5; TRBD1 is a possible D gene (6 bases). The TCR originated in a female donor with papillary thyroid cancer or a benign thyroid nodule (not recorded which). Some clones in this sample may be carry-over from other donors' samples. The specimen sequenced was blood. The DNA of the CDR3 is TGCAGTGCTAGAGCCACGGACAGAGCCTTCAATCAGCAACAGCATTTT. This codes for CSARATDRAFNQQQHF.